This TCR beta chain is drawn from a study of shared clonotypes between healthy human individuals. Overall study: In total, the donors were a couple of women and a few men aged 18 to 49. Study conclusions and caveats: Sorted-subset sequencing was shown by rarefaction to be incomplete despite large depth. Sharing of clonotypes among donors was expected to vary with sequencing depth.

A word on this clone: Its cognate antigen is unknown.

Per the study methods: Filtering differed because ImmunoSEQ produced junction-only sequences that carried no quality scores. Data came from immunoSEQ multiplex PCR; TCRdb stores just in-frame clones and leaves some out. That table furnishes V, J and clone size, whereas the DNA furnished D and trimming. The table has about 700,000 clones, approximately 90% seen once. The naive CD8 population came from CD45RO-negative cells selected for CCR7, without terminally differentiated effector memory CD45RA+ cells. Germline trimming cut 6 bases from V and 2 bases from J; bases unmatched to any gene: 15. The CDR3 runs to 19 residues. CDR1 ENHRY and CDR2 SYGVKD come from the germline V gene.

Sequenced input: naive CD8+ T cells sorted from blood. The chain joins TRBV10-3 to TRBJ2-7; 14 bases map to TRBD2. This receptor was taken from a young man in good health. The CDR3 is CAISGTEGTSGGQTYEQYF. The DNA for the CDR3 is TGTGCCATCAGCGGGACAGAGGGGACTAGCGGGGGCCAAACCTACGAGCAGTACTTC.